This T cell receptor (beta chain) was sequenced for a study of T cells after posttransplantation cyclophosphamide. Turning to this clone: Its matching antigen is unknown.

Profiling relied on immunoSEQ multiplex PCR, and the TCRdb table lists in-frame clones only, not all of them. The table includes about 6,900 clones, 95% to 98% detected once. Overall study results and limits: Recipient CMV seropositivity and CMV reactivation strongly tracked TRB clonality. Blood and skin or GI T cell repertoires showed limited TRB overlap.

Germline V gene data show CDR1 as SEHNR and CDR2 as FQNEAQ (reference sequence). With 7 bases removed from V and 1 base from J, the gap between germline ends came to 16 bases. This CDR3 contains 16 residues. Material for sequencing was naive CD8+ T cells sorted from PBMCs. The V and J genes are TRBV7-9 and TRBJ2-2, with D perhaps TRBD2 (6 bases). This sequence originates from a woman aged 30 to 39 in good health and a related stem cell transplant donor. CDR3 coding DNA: TGTGCCAGCACAATTGGTGGAGGGATGAACACCGGGGAGCTGTTTTTT. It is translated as CASTIGGGMNTGELFF.